This TCR beta chain stems from a study of CD8+CD57+ T cells in acquired aplastic anemia. Study background: On average, sorted CD4+ and CD8+ cells gave approximately 3.1 ug of DNA.

The template used for profiling TCR beta VDJ and CDR3 was genomic DNA. TCRdb reprocessed the reads with MiXCR, giving one entry per CDR3 protein. The table shows about 170,000 distinct CDR3 sequences, with around 60% occurring only once. The germline V and J ends were trimmed by 1 base and 4 bases, with 8 bases remaining between them. CDR3 length: 13 amino acids. Germline V CDR1 and CDR2: DFQATT, SNEGSKA (reference sequence). The sequenced material came from sorted CD4+, CD8+, or CD8+CD57+ T cells (not recorded which) from PBMCs. The source is a human donor in good health. V and J are TRBV20-1 and TRBJ2-1, with D uncertain. The CDR3 protein is CSARAPLYNEQFF. The CDR3 region has the DNA TGCAGTGCTAGAGCCCCCTTATACAATGAGCAGTTCTTC.